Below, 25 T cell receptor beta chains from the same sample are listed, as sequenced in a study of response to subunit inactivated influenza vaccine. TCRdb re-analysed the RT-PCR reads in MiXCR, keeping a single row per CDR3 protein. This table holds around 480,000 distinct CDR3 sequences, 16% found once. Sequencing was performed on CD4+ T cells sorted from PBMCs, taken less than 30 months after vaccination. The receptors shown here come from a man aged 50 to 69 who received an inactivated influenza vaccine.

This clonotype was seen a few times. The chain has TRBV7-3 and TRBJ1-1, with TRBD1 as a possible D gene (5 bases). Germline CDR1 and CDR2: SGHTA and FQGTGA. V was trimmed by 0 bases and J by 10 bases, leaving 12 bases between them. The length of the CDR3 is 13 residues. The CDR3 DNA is TGTGCCAGCAGCTTAACCAGCCAGGGCGCAGCTTTCTTT. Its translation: CASSLTSQGAAFF.

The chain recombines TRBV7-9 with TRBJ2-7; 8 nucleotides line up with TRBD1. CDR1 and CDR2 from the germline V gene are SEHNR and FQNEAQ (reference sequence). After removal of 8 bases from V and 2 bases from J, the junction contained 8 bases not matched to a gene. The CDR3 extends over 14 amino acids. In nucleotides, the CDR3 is TGTGCCAGCTCCGGACAGGGACTTCCCTACGAGCAGTACTTC. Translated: CASSGQGLPYEQYF.

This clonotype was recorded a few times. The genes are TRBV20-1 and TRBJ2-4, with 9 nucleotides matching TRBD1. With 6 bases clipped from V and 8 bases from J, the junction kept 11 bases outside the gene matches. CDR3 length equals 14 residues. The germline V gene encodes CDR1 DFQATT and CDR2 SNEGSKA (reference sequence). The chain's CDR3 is CSAIQQGAVDIQYF. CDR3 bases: TGCAGTGCGATCCAACAGGGGGCTGTAGACATTCAGTACTTC.

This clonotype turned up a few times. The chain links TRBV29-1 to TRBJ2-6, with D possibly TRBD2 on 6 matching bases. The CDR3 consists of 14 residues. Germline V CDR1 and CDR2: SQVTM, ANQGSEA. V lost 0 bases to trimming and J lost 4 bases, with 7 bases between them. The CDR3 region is CSVEDRGGANVLTF. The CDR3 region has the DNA TGCAGCGTTGAAGATCGGGGGGGGGCCAACGTCCTGACTTTC.

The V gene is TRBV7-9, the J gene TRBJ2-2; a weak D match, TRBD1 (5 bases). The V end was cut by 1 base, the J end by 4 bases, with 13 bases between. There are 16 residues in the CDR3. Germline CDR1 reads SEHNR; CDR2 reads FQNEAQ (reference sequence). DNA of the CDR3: TGTGCCAGCAGCTTAGGATCAGGGTTTATCACCGGGGAGCTGTTTTTT. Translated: CASSLGSGFITGELFF.

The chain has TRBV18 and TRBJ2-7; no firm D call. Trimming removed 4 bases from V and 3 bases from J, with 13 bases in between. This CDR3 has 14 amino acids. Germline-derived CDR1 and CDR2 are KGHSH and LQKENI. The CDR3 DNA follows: TGTGCCAGCTCACGATCGGACGGAGTCTACGAGCAGTACTTC. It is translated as CASSRSDGVYEQYF.

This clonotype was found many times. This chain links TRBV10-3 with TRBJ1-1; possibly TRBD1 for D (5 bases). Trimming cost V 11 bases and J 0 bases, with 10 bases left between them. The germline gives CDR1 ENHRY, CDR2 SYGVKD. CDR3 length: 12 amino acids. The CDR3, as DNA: TGTGCCGGCGGGGGGTTGAACACTGAAGCTTTCTTT. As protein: CAGGGLNTEAFF.

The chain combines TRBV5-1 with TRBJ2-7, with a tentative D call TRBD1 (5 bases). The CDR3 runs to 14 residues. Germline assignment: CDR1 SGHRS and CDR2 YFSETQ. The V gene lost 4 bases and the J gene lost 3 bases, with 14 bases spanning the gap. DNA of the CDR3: TGCGCCAGCAGCCTGGCAGGGCAGAGCTACGAGCAGTACTTC. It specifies CASSLAGQSYEQYF.

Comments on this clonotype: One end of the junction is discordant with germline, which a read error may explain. The CDR3, as DNA: TGTTCCAGAGCAACCGGGACGTCAAGCTCCTACGAGCAGTACTTC. It is translated as CSRATGTSSSYEQYF. V is TRBV2 and J is TRBJ2-7; D tentatively reads TRBD1 or TRBD2 (5 bases each). Germline-derived CDR1 and CDR2 are SNHLY and FYNNEI. The CDR3 spans 15 residues.

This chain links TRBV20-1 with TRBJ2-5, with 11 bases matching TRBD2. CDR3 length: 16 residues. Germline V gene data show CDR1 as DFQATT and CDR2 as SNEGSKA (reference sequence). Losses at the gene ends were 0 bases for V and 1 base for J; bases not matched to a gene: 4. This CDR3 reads CSARDISGGVQETQYF. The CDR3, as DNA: TGCAGTGCTAGAGATATTAGCGGGGGGGTCCAAGAGACCCAGTACTTC.

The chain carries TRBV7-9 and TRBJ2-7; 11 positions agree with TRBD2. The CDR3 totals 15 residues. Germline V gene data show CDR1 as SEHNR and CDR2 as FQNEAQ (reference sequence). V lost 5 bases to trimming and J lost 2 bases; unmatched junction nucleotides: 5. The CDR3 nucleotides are TGTGCCAGCAGCACGTTAGCGGGGGGGCCCTACGAGCAGTACTTC. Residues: CASSTLAGGPYEQYF.

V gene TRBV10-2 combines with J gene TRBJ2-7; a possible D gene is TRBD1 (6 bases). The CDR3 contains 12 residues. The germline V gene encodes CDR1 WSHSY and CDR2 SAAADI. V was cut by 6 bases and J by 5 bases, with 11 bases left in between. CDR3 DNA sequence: TGCGCCAGCAGGCAGGGGCCCCACGAGCAGTACTTC. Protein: CASRQGPHEQYF.

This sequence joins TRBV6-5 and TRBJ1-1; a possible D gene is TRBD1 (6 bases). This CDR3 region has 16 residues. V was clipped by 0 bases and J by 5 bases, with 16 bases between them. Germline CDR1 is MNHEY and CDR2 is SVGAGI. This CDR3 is CASSYSRGAGVTEAFF. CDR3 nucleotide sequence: TGTGCCAGCAGTTACTCACGGGGGGCGGGAGTTACTGAAGCTTTCTTT.

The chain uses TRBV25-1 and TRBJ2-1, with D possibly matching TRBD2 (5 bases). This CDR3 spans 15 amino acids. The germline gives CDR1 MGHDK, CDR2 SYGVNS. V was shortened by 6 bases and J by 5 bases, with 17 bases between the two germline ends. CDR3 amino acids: CASSHGDGLDNEQFF. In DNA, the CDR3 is TGTGCCAGCAGCCACGGGGATGGGCTCGACAATGAGCAGTTCTTC.

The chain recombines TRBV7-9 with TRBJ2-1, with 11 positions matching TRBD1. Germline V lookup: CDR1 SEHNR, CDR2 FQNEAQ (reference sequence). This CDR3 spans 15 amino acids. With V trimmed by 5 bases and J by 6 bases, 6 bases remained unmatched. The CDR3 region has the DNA TGTGCCAGCAGCCCGGGACAGGGGGGGGTCAATGAGCAGTTCTTC. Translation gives CASSPGQGGVNEQFF.

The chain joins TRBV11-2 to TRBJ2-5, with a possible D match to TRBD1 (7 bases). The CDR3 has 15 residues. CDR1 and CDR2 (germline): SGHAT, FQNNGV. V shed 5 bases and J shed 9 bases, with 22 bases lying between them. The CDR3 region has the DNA TGTGCCAGCAGCCCACTAGAGGGGGGACAGTTGCCCCAGTACTTC. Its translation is CASSPLEGGQLPQYF.

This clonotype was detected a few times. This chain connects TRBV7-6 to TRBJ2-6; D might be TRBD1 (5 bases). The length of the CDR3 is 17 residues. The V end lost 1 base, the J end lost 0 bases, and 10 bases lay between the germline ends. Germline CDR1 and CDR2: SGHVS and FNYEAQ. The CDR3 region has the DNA TGTGCCAGCAGCTTAGACGCAGGGAACTCTGGGGCCAACGTCCTGACTTTC. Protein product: CASSLDAGNSGANVLTF.

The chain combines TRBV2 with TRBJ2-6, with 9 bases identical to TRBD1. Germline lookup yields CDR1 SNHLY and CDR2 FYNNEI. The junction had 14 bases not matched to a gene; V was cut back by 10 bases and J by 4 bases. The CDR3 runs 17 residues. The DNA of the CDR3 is TGTGCCACGAGACGGGACAGGGACTCGTGGGGGGCCAACGTCCTGACTTTC. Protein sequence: CATRRDRDSWGANVLTF.

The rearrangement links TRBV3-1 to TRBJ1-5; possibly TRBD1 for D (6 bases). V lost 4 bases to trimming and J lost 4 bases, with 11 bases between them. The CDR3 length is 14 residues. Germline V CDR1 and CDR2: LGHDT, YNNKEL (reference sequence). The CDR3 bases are TGTGCCAGCAGCCGCGGGACAAGGAATCAGCCCCAGCATTTT. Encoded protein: CASSRGTRNQPQHF.

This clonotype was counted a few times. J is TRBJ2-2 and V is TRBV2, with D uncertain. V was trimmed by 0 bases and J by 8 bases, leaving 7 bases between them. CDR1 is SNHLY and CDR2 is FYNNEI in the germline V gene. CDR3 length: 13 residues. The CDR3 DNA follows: TGTGCCAGCAGTGAAGCTTGGAGTGGGGAGCTGTTTTTT. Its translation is CASSEAWSGELFF.

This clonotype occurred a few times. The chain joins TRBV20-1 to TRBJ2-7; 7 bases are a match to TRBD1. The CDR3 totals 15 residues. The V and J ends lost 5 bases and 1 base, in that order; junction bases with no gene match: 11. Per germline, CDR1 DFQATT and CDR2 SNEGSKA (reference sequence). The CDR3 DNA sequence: TGCAGTGCTGCCTTCGGGACAGACCATTCCTACGAGCAGTACTTC. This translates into CSAAFGTDHSYEQYF.

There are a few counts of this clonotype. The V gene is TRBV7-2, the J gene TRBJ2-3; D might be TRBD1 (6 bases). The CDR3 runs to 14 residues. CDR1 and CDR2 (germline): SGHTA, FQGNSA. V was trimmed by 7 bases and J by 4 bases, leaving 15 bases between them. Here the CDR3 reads CASNIRGPPDTQYF. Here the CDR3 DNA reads TGTGCCAGCAACATCAGGGGCCCCCCAGATACGCAGTATTTT.

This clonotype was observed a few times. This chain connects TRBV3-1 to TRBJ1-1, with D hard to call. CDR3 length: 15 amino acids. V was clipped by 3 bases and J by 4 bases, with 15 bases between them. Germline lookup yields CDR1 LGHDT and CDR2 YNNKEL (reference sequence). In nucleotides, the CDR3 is TGTGCCAGCAGCCATCACCTTAACCGGGTCACTGAAGCTTTCTTT. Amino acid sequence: CASSHHLNRVTEAFF.

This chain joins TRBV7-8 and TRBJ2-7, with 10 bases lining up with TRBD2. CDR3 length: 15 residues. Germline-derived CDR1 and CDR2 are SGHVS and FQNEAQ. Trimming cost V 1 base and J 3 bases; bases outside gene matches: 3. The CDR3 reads CASSLGVAGGYEQYF. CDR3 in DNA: TGTGCCAGCAGCTTAGGGGTAGCGGGGGGCTACGAGCAGTACTTC.

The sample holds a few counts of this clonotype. The CDR3 region has the DNA TGCGCCAGCAGCCAAGTCGCTAGCGGGATACAGACCCAGTACTTC. Translating it yields CASSQVASGIQTQYF. The rearrangement joins TRBV4-3 to TRBJ2-5; the match to TRBD2 covers 9 bases. V shed 1 base and J 6 bases; nucleotides not matched to a gene: 6. Germline V gene data show CDR1 as LGHNA and CDR2 as YSLEER. This CDR3 comprises 15 residues.